The source of this TCR beta chain is a study of human T cells and chemical hapten exposure. As for the study in general: How much TCR each sample yielded varied, mostly because pooled library volumes differed slightly. Study-wide results and limits: Unchanged with DPC sensitization were TCRs above 1 in 1000 frequency. As patch test score rose, PT1 expanded TCR counts tended to rise as well.

TCRdb re-called the RACE reads through MiXCR, storing one row per CDR3 protein. This table holds approximately 400,000 distinct CDR3 sequences, roughly 4.8% found once. The time point denotes: patch test 1, 2 weeks after DPC sensitization. Treatment in this sample: therapeutic diphenylcyclopropenone sensitization with weekly scalp DPC. Phlebotomy was performed prior to application of every patch test. As concerns this clonotype: Its matching antigen is unknown.

This specimen was whole blood, taken in connection with sensitization to the hapten diphenylcyclopropenone (DPC). The TCR was taken from a woman between 45 and 60 years old with alopecia areata. Some clones in this sample may be carry-over from other donors' samples.

The CDR3: CASSFRDGNQPQHF. The CDR3 DNA is TGTGCCAGCAGCTTCCGGGACGGCAATCAGCCCCAGCATTTT. The chain carries TRBV12-3 or TRBV12-4 and TRBJ1-5; perhaps TRBD1 as D (5 bases). CDR3 length equals 14 residues. V was cut by 6 bases and J by 2 bases, with 11 bases left in between.